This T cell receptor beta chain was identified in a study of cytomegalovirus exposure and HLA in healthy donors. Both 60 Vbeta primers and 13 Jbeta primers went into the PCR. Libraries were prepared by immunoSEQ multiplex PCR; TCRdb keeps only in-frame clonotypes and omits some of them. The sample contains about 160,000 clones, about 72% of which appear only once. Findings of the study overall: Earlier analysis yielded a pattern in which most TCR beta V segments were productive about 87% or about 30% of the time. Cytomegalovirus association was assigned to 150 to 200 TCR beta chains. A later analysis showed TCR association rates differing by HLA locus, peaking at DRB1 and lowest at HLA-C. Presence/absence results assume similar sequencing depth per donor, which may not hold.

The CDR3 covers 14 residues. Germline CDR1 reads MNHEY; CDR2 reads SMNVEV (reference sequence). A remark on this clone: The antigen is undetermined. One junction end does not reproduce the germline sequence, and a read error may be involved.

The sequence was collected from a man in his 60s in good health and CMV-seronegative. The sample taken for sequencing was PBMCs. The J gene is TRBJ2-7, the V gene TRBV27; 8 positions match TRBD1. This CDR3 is CANSQEDREGEQYF. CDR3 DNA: TGTGCCAACAGTCAAGAGGACAGGGAAGGAGAGCAGTACTTC.